This T cell receptor beta chain was retrieved from a study of metastatic and nonmetastatic thyroid tumors. V dropped 4 bases and J dropped 2 bases, with 2 bases sitting between them. Germline V gene lookup returns CDR1 KGHSH and CDR2 LQKENI. The CDR3 is made up of 11 amino acids. TCRdb recomputed clones from the PCR reads via MiXCR. There are 20,000 to 25,000 clones in the sample; around 14% occur only once, and under 20% lies in the top ten. Thyroid surgery was preceded by no treatment in any patient. This receptor was identified in a female donor with papillary thyroid cancer or a benign thyroid nodule (not recorded which). Some clones in this sample may be carry-over from other donors' samples. The V gene is TRBV18, the J gene TRBJ2-5; D remains unclear. The specimen sequenced was blood. The CDR3: CASSLQETQYF. DNA for the CDR3: TGTGCCAGCTCACTTCAAGAGACCCAGTACTTC.